Ten or more counts support the clone carrying this T cell receptor (beta chain). Its antigen is unknown. The source of the sample is a study of T-cell memory formation after mild COVID-19. The study, taken as a whole, reports: Clones that got smaller from day 15 to 85 had even CD4/CD8, while clones growing later tipped toward CD4+. The authors left the SARS-CoV-2 specificity of second-wave clones peaking on day 37 unconfirmed. Researchers report contracting CD4+ clones mostly in CM and EM, with CD8+ clones in EMRA.

Constant-segment primers and 5'RACE yielded cDNA libraries for TCR alpha and TCR beta, each carrying sample barcodes and UMIs. Each CDR3 protein is one row after TCRdb ran MiXCR on the 5' RACE reads. The table shows some 150,000 distinct CDR3 sequences, with 15% to 20% occurring only once. V was shortened by 3 bases and J by 5 bases, with 10 bases between the two germline ends. CDR3 length equals 13 residues. Per the germline V gene, CDR1 is SGHTA and CDR2 is FQGTGA. The sequencing input was PBMCs or a T cell subset sorted from them (not recorded which). The TCR was taken from an adult woman who had mild COVID-19 (a few samples of this study predate the infection). Cell type and time point are not known. This sequence joins TRBV7-3 and TRBJ2-5, with D perhaps TRBD1 or TRBD2 (5 bases each). As DNA, the CDR3 is TGTGCCAGCAGCTTGGGGGTCGGGGAGACCCAGTACTTC. This sequence encodes CASSLGVGETQYF. Looking up the rest from reference TRBV7-3 and TRBJ2-5 gives the full variable domain: GAGVSQTPSNKVTEKGKYVELRCDPISGHTALYWYRQSLGQGPEFLIYFQGTGAADDSGLPNDRFFAVRPEGSVSTLKIQRTERGDSAVYLCASSLGVGETQYFGPGTRLLVL.